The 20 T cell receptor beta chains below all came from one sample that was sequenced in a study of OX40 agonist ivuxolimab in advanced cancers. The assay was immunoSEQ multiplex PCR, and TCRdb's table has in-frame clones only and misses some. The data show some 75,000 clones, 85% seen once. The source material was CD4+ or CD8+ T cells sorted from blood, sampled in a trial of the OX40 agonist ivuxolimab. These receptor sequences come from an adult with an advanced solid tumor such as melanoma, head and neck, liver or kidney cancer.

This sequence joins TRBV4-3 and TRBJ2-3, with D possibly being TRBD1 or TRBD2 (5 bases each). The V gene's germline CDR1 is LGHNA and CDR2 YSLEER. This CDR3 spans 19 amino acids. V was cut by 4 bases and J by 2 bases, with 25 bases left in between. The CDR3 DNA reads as TGCGCCAGCAGCCGCACGCCCTTTGGGGACCTCTTCAACACAGATACGCAGTATTTT. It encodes CASSRTPFGDLFNTDTQYF.

CDR3 residues: CASSYFPYRGKAGTEAFF. The CDR3 nucleotides are TGTGCCAGCAGTTATTTTCCGTACAGGGGGAAGGCCGGCACTGAAGCTTTCTTT. This rearrangement joins TRBV28 to TRBJ1-1; 8 bases are shared with TRBD1. V gave up 4 bases and J gave up 4 bases; unmatched junction bases: 17. Germline assignment: CDR1 MDHEN and CDR2 SYDVKM. This CDR3 comprises 18 residues.

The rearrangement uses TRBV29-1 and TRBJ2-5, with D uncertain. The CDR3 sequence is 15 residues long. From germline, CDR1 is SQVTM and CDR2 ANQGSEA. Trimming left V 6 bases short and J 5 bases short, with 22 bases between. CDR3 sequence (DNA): TGCAGCGTCCGGTGGGCAGCCAACCTGGGGGAGACCCAGTACTTC. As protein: CSVRWAANLGETQYF.

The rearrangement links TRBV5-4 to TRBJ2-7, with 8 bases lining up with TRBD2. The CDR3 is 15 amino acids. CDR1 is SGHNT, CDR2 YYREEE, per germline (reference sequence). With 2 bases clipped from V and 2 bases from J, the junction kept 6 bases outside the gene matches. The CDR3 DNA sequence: TGTGCCAGCAGCTTCGAGCGGGAGATGACCTACGAGCAGTACTTC. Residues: CASSFEREMTYEQYF.

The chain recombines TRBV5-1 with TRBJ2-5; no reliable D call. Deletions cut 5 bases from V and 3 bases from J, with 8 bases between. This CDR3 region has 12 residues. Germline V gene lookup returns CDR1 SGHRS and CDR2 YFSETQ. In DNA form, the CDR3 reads TGCGCCAGCAGTTTAGAGAAAGAGACCCAGTACTTC. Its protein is CASSLEKETQYF.

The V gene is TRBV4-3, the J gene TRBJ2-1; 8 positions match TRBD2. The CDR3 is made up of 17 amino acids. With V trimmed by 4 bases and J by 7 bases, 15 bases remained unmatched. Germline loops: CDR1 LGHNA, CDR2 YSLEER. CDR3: CASSRGGSAWRSNEQFF. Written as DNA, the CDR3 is TGCGCCAGCAGCCGCGGGGGGTCAGCGTGGCGTTCGAATGAGCAGTTCTTC.

This CDR3 is CATWGGSEQYF. In DNA, the CDR3 is TGTGCCACCTGGGGGGGCAGCGAGCAGTACTTC. The chain joins TRBV15 to TRBJ2-7, with a weak D call TRBD2 (7 bases). V was trimmed by 8 bases and J by 6 bases, leaving 11 bases between them. Germline V gives CDR1 LNHNV, CDR2 YYDKDF (reference sequence). This CDR3 has 11 amino acids.

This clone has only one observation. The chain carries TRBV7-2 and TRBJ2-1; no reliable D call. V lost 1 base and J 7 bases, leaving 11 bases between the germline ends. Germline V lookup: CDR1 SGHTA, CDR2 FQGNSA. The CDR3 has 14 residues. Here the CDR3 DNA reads TGTGCCAGCAGCTTAGGTAGGAACCCTAATGAGCAGTTCTTC. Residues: CASSLGRNPNEQFF.

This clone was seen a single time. CDR3 sequence: CASSLGLAGRGEQFF. In nucleotides, the CDR3 is TGTGCCAGCAGCTTAGGACTAGCGGGTAGAGGTGAGCAGTTCTTC. This chain uses TRBV7-6 with TRBJ2-1; the match to TRBD2 covers 10 bases. V lost 1 base and J lost 9; bases outside the gene matches: 6. Germline CDR1 SGHVS, CDR2 FNYEAQ. This CDR3 region has 15 residues.

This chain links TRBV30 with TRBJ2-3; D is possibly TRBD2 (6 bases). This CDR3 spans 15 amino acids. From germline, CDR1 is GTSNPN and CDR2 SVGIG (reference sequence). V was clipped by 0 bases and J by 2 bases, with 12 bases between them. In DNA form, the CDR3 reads TGTGCCTGGAGTGTAATGGCGGGGCCCACAGATACGCAGTATTTT. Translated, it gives CAWSVMAGPTDTQYF. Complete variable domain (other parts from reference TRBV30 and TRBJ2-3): SQTIHQWPATLVQPVGSPLSLECTVEGTSNPNLYWYRQAAGRGLQLLFYSVGIGQISSEVPQNLSASRPQDRQFILSSKKLLLSDSGFYLCAWSVMAGPTDTQYFGPGTRLTVL.

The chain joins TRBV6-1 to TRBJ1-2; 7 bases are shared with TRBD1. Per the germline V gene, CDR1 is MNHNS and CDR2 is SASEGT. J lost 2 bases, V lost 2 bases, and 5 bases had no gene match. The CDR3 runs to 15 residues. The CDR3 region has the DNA TGTGCCAGCAGTGAAATAGGGGGCGTGAACTATGGCTACACCTTC. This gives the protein CASSEIGGVNYGYTF.

The CDR3: CASSLDGRVSEPQHF. The CDR3 DNA reads as TGCGCCAGCAGCTTGGATGGGAGGGTGTCTGAGCCCCAGCATTTT. The chain carries TRBV5-1 and TRBJ1-5; D not certain. Germline CDR1 reads SGHRS; CDR2 reads YFSETQ. Trimming pared 0 bases from V and 8 bases from J, leaving 15 bases between. The CDR3 covers 15 residues.

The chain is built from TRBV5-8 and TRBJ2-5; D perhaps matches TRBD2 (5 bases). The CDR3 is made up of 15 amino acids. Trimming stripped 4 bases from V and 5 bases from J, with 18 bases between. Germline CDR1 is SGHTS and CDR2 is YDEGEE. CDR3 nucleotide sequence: TGTGCCAGCAGCCAACTGGGGTCCGGGAAGGAGACCCAGTACTTC. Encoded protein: CASSQLGSGKETQYF.

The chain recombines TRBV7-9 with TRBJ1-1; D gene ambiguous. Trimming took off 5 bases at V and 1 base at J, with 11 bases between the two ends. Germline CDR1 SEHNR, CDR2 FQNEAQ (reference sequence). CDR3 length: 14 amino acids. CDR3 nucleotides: TGTGCCAGCAGCATGAGGGTGGGGAACACTGAAGCTTTCTTT. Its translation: CASSMRVGNTEAFF.

The CDR3 DNA is TGTGCCAGCAGCTCATCACAGGGGTCTGAAGCTTTCTTT. Protein: CASSSSQGSEAFF. The chain has TRBV11-3 and TRBJ1-1; 7 positions match TRBD1. The CDR3 has 13 residues. V lost 4 bases and J lost 6; bases outside the gene matches: 5. Germline lookup yields CDR1 SGHNT and CDR2 YENEEA.

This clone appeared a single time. The CDR3 loop reads CASRTGRESEKLFF. The CDR3 coding sequence is TGTGCCAGTAGAACGGGACGGGAGAGCGAAAAACTGTTTTTT. The chain employs TRBV19 and TRBJ1-4, with a tentative D call TRBD1 (5 bases). This CDR3 has 14 residues. Trimming left V 6 bases short and J 8 bases short, with 16 bases between. Per germline, CDR1 LNHDA and CDR2 SQIVND (reference sequence).

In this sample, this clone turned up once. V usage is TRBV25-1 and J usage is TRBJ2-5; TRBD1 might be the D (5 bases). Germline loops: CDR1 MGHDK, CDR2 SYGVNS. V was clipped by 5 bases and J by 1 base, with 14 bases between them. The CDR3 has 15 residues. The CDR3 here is CASSRQTLFQETQYF. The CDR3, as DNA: TGTGCCAGCAGTAGACAGACTTTATTCCAAGAGACCCAGTACTTC.

The CDR3: CASSLGRGPNTDTQYF. The CDR3 DNA reads TGTGCCAGCAGCTTAGGGCGGGGCCCCAACACAGATACGCAGTATTTT. The genes are TRBV7-3 and TRBJ2-3, with D maybe TRBD2 (6 bases). Germline loops: CDR1 SGHTA, CDR2 FQGTGA. The CDR3 covers 16 residues. V was shortened by 2 bases and J by 2 bases, with 14 bases between the two germline ends.

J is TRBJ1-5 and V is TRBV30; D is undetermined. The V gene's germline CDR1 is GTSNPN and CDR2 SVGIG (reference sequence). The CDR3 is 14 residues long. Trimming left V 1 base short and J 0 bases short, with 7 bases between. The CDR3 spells CAWSGALSNQPQHF. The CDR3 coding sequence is TGTGCCTGGAGTGGGGCCCTTAGCAATCAGCCCCAGCATTTT.

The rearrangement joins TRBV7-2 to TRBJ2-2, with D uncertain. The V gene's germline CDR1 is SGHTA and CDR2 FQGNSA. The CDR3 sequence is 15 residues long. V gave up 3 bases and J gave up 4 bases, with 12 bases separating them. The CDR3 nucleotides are TGTGCCAGCAGCTTTACACCGTCGGGCACCGGGGAGCTGTTTTTT. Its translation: CASSFTPSGTGELFF.